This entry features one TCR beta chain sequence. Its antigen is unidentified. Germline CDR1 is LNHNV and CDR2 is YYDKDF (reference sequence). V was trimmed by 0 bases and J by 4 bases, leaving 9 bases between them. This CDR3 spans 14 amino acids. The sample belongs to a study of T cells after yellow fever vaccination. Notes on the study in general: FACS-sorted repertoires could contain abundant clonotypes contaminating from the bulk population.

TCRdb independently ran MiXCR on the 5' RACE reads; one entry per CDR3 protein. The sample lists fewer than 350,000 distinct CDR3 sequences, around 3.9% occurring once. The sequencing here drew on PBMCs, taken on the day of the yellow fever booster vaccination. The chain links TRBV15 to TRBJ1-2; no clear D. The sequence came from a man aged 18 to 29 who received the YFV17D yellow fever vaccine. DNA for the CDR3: TGTGCCACCAGCAGAGATCGGAACGCCTATGGCTACACCTTC. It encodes CATSRDRNAYGYTF.